One and the same sample provided the 8 T cell receptor beta chains below, sequenced in a study of identical twins' blood T cells (dated by TCRdb to the early 2010s). Libraries were prepared through 5' RACE. Sequenced on an Illumina Genome Analyzer IIx. TCRdb reworked the public reads: Q25 trimming with fastp, MiXCR clone assembly, productive beta chains retained. All rows with the same CDR3 protein become a single entry with the most common DNA and genes. The sample table shows a few hundred thousand distinct CDR3 sequences, and under 30% are seen once. The leading ten clones occupy roughly 5.5% of the sample. Sequenced input: PBMCs. Receptors were obtained from a woman aged 18 to 55 in good health.

This clonotype was seen only a few times. The chain links TRBV4-1 to TRBJ1-2, with D perhaps TRBD1 (5 bases). Germline V gene data show CDR1 as MGHRA and CDR2 as YSYEKL. The CDR3 loop spans 13 amino acids. The germline V and J ends were trimmed by 5 bases and 2 bases, with 9 bases remaining between them. The CDR3 DNA is TGCGCCAGCAGCGGGTCAGGGAACTATGGCTACACCTTC. It translates to CASSGSGNYGYTF.

The chain links TRBV20-1 to TRBJ1-1; a possible D gene is TRBD1 (5 bases). Germline V gene lookup returns CDR1 DFQATT and CDR2 SNEGSKA (reference sequence). The V end was cut by 6 bases, the J end by 1 base, with 9 bases between. The CDR3 is made up of 12 amino acids. CDR3 bases: TGCAGTGCGCAGACAGCGAACACTGAAGCTTTCTTT. Its translation: CSAQTANTEAFF.

This chain joins TRBV30 and TRBJ2-1, with D unresolved. In germline, CDR1 is GTSNPN, CDR2 SVGIG (reference sequence). This CDR3 has 12 residues. The V and J ends lost 0 bases and 9 bases respectively, with 9 bases between them. The CDR3 coding sequence is TGTGCCTGGAGTGTACGGCGTGGTGAGCAGTTCTTC. It is translated as CAWSVRRGEQFF.

The rearrangement links TRBV2 to TRBJ2-7, with 10 bases that match TRBD1. J gave up 3 bases and V 5 bases, and 7 bases lay outside the gene matches. This CDR3 is built from 15 residues. The germline gives CDR1 SNHLY, CDR2 FYNNEI. The CDR3 here is CASSIPGQGNYEQYF. CDR3 in DNA: TGTGCCAGCAGTATCCCGGGACAGGGGAACTACGAGCAGTACTTC. Variable domain in full (rest from reference TRBV2 and TRBJ2-7): EPEVTQTPSHQVTQMGQEVILRCVPISNHLYFYWYRQILGQKVEFLVSFYNNEISEKSEIFDDQFSVERPDGSNFTLKIRSTKLEDSAMYFCASSIPGQGNYEQYFGPGTRLTVT.

The chain has TRBV6-5 and TRBJ1-4; 8 bases are a match to TRBD1. V lost 7 bases to trimming and J lost 7 bases; unmatched junction nucleotides: 5. This CDR3 has 13 amino acids. Germline CDR1 is MNHEY and CDR2 is SVGAGI. The CDR3 here is CASKIRGPEKLFF. CDR3 bases: TGTGCCAGCAAGATCAGGGGGCCTGAAAAACTGTTTTTT.

This clonotype occurred many times. The genes are TRBV6-2 or TRBV6-3 and TRBJ1-1; D is ambiguous. The germline V gene has CDR1 MNHEY and CDR2 SVGEGT. V was clipped by 2 bases and J by 2 bases, with 6 bases between them. The CDR3 spans 13 residues. CDR3 amino acids: CASSYGPNTEAFF. CDR3 coding DNA: TGTGCCAGCAGTTACGGGCCTAACACTGAAGCTTTCTTT.

This clonotype was detected many times. J is TRBJ2-7 and V is TRBV10-3; D possibly corresponds to TRBD1 (5 bases). Looked up from germline, CDR1 is ENHRY and CDR2 is SYGVKD. The CDR3 contains 13 residues. The ends were cut back, 10 bases at V and 3 bases at J, with 16 bases in the middle. The DNA for the CDR3 is TGTGCCACCCATGGGGCCAACCACTACGAGCAGTACTTC. It translates to CATHGANHYEQYF.

This clonotype was detected a few times. This chain links TRBV20-1 with TRBJ1-1, with D perhaps TRBD1 (6 bases). The CDR3 contains 16 residues. V was cut by 3 bases and J by 1 base, with 18 bases left in between. The germline V gene encodes CDR1 DFQATT and CDR2 SNEGSKA (reference sequence). As DNA, the CDR3 is TGCAGTGCTAGTTCCATCTCGGGGGCCTCGAACACTGAAGCTTTCTTT. It translates to CSASSISGASNTEAFF.